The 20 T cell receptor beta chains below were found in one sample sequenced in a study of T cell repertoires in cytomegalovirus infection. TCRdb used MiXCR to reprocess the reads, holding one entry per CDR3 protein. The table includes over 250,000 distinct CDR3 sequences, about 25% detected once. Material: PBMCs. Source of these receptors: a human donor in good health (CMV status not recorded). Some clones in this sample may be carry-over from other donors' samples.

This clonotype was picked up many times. The CDR3 nucleotides read TGTGCCAGTTCGACAGGGGTGATCACTGAAGCTTTCTTT. Translation gives CASSTGVITEAFF. V is TRBV6-6 and J is TRBJ1-1, with 8 bases that match TRBD1. In germline, CDR1 is MNHNY, CDR2 SVGAGI (reference sequence). The junction had 7 bases not matched to a gene; V was cut back by 9 bases and J by 4 bases. The CDR3 sequence is 13 residues long.

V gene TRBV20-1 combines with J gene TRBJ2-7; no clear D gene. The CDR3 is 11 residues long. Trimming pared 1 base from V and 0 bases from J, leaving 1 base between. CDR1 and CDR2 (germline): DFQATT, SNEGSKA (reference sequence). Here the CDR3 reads CSARVSYEQYF. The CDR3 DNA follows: TGCAGTGCTAGAGTCTCCTACGAGCAGTACTTC.

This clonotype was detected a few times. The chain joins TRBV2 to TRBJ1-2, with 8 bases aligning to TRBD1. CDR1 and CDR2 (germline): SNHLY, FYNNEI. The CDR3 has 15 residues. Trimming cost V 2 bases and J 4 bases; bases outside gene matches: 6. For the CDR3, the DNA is TGTGCCAGCAGTGAATTGGGACAGGTGGTCTATGGCTACACCTTC. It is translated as CASSELGQVVYGYTF.

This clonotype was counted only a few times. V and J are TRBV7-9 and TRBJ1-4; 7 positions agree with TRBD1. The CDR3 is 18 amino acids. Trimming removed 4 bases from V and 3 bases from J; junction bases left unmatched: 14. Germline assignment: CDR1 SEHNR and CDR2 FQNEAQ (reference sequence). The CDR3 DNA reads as TGTGCCAGCAGCTGGAAAGGGGGCCTGACTTCAGCTAATGAAAAACTGTTTTTT. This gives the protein CASSWKGGLTSANEKLFF.

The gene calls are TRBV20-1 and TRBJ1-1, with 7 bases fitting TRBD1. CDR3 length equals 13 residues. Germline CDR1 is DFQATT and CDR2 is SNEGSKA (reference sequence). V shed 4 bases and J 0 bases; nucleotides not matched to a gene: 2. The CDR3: CSATDRVNTEAFF. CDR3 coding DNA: TGCAGTGCTACCGACAGGGTGAACACTGAAGCTTTCTTT.

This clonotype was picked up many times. Written as DNA, the CDR3 is TGTGCCAGCAGCTCGAGGGTACTCTCTGGGGCCAACGTCCTGACTTTC. Translated: CASSSRVLSGANVLTF. V and J are TRBV11-2 and TRBJ2-6; weak D call: TRBD2 (5 bases). Trimming left V 4 bases short and J 0 bases short, with 10 bases between. Germline CDR1 and CDR2: SGHAT and FQNNGV. The CDR3 is 16 residues long.

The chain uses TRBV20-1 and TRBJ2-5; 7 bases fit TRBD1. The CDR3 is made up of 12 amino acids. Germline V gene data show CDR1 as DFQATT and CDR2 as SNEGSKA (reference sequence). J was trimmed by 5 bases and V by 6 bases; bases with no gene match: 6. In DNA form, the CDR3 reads TGCAGTGCAAACGACAGGGTTGAGACCCAGTACTTC. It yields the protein CSANDRVETQYF.

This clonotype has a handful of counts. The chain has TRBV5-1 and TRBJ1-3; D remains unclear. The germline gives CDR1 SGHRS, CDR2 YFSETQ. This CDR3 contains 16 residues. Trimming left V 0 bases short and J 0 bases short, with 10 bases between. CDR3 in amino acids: CASSLGRVRSGNTIYF. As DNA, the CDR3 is TGCGCCAGCAGCTTGGGGCGTGTACGCTCTGGAAACACCATATATTTT.

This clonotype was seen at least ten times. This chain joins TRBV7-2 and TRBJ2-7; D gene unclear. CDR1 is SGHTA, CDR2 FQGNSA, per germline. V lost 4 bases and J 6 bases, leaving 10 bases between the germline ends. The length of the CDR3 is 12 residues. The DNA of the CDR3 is TGTGCCAGCAGCTCCGCCCCGCGCGAGCAGTACTTC. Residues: CASSSAPREQYF.

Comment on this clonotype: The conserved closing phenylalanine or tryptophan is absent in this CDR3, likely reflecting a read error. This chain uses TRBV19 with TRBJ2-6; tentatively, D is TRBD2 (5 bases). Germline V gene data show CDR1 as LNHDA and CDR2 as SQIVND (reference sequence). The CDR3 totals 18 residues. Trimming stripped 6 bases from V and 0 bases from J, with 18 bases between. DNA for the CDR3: TGTGCCAGTAGGGAGGCAGGCAGGCCAACCTCTGGGGCCAACGTCCTGACTCTC. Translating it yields CASREAGRPTSGANVLTL.

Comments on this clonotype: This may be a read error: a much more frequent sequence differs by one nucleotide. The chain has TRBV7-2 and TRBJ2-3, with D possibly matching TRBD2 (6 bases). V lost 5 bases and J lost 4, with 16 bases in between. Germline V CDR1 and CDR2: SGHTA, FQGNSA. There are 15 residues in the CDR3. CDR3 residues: CASSLGQTGADTQYF. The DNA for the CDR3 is TGTGCCAGCAGCCTAGGGCAAACGGGAGCAGATACGCAGTATTTT.

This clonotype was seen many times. CDR3 region: CASLRREVGETQYF. CDR3 bases: TGTGCCAGCCTAAGGCGGGAGGTTGGAGAGACCCAGTACTTC. The chain is built from TRBV7-2 and TRBJ2-5, with 8 bases lining up with TRBD2. V was clipped by 8 bases and J by 4 bases; unmatched bases: 9. Germline V gene sequence: CDR1 SGHTA, CDR2 FQGNSA. This CDR3 is built from 14 residues.

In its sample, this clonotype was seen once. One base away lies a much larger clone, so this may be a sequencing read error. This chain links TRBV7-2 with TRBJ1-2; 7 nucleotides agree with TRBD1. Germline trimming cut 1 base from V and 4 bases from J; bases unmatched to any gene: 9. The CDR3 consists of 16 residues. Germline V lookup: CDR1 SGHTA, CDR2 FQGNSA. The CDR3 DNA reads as TGTGCCAGCAGCTTAGGGGACATACAGGGGACCTATGGCTACACCTTC. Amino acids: CASSLGDIQGTYGYTF. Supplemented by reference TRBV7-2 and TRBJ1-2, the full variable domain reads GAGVSQSPSNKVTEKGKDVELRCDPISGHTALYWYRQSLGQGLEFLIYFQGNSAPDKSGLPSDRFSAERTGGSVSTLTIQRTQQEDSAVYLCASSLGDIQGTYGYTFGSGTRLTVV.

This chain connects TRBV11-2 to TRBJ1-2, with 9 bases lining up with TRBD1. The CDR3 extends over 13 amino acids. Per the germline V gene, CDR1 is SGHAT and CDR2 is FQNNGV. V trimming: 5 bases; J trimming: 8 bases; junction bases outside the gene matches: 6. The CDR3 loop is CASSRDRVGGYTF. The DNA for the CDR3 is TGTGCCAGCAGCCGGGACAGGGTGGGCGGCTACACCTTC. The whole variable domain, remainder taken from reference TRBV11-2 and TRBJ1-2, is EAGVAQSPRYKIIEKRQSVAFWCNPISGHATLYWYQQILGQGPKLLIQFQNNGVVDDSQLPKDRFSAERLKGVDSTLKIQPAKLEDSAVYLCASSRDRVGGYTFGSGTRLTVV.

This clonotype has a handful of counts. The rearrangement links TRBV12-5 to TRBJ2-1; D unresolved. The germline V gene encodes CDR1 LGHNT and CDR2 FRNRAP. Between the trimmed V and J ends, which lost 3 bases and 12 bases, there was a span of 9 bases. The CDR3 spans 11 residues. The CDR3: CASGLGLGQFF. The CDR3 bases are TGTGCTAGTGGTTTAGGGCTGGGGCAGTTCTTC.

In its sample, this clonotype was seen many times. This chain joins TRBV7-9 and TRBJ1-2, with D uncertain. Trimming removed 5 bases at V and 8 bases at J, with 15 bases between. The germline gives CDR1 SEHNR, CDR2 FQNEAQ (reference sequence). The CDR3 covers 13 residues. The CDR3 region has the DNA TGTGCCAGCAGCCCGGACGGAGGCCACGGCTACACCTTC. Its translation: CASSPDGGHGYTF. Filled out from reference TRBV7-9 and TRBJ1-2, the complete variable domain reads DTGVSQNPRHKITKRGQNVTFRCDPISEHNRLYWYRQTLGQGPEFLTYFQNEAQLEKSRLLSDRFSAERPKGSFSTLEIQRTEQGDSAMYLCASSPDGGHGYTFGSGTRLTVV.

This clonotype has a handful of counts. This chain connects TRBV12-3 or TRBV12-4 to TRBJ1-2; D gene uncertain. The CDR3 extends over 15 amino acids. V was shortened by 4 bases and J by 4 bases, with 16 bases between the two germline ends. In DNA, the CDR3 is TGTGCCAGCAGTTCTCTCCGGGGTGAGGGCTATGGCTACACCTTC. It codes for CASSSLRGEGYGYTF.

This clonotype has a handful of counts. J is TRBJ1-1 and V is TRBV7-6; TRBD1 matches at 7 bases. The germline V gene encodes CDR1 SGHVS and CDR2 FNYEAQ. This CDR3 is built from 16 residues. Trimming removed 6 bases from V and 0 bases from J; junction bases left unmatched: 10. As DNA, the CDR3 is TGTGCCAGCAGGTTGAGACAGGGCCTTTTGAACACTGAAGCTTTCTTT. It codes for CASRLRQGLLNTEAFF.

CDR3 residues: CASSLTGTGVVTEAFF. The DNA of the CDR3 is TGCGCCAGCAGCTTAACCGGGACAGGGGTAGTCACTGAAGCTTTCTTT. The V call is TRBV5-1, the J call TRBJ1-1, with TRBD1 identical over 10 bases. Germline CDR1 is SGHRS and CDR2 is YFSETQ. The V segment lost 2 bases and the J segment 4 bases; nucleotides outside the gene matches: 8. The CDR3 sequence is 16 residues long.

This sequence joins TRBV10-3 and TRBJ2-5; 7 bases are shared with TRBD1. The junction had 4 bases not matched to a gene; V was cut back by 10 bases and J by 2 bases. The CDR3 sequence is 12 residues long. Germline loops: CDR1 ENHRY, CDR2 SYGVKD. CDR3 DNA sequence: TGTGCCACGGCGACAGGGCAAGAGACCCAGTACTTC. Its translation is CATATGQETQYF.